The TCR beta chain under discussion was sequenced for a study of CD8 T cells in Susac syndrome (dated by TCRdb to between 2018 and 2020). Background on the whole study: Whether CD8+ T cell activation and differentiation in Susac syndrome was antigen driven was tested using repertoire sequencing. The study compared CD8+ T cell repertoire clonality among 12 healthy donors, approximately 14 Susac syndrome patients and 15 multiple sclerosis patients.

CDR1 and CDR2 were assigned from the germline V gene as MNHEY and SVGAGI. The cysteine opens and the phenylalanine closes a CDR3 of 14 amino acids. Of all the DNA, just the CDR3 is kept, 42 bases in frame from base 1. Deletion took 2 bases off V and 6 bases off J, with a span of 14 bases between the germline ends. RNA was extracted using the RNeasy kit, and roughly 0.45 to 1 microgram was reverse transcribed with random hexamers. The immunoSEQ multiplex PCR assay, covering 54 Vbeta and 13 Jbeta segments, was used to amplify TCR beta CDR3 regions. PCR amplification bias was corrected using a synthetic template baseline for primer optimization and computational correction. The original methods were these. Reads were annotated to V, D and J genes according to IMGT and were analyzed with immunoSEQ Analyzer, with only productive sequences retained. Clonality was computed as one minus Shannon entropy normalized by log2 of the number of productive unique sequences. Public and private clones were assessed among the 100 most prevalent clones of each patient and control. A clone was defined as Susac-specific if it was absent from the healthy and MS cohorts, from about 1,100 published viral clones and from other ImmuneACCESS disease sequences. TCRdb trimmed the raw reads at Q25, called clones with MiXCR and kept productive beta chains. Identical CDR3 proteins give one entry, which carries the most common genes and DNA. TCRdb, not the original authors, processed these V and J calls. A total of some 57,000 distinct CDR3 sequences appear in this sample, just over 90% of them only once. The ten largest clonotypes hold 0.15% to 0.25% of the sample.

As regards this clonotype: Its antigen is not yet known. Within one base of it there is no much larger clone, and no base qualities were kept.

The paper's findings and limits, for the study overall: The TCR sequencing and HLA analysis was acknowledged to have included a relatively small number of individuals.

High-throughput TCR beta sequencing profiled peripheral blood CD8+ and CD4+ T cells from healthy donors, Susac syndrome patients and multiple sclerosis patients. Healthy donors were included as age- and sex-matched controls. Bulk CD8+ and CD4+ T cells were purified by magnetic negative isolation, whereas CD8+ TEMRA cells were enriched by FACS. Blood was collected in EDTA tubes and processed within 24 hours, with PBMCs isolated through density gradient centrifugation. PBMCs intended for TCR sequencing were frozen in liquid nitrogen and were later thawed in a 37 degrees C water bath. Purity of sorted or isolated CD4+, CD8+ and CD8+ TEMRA cells was at least 90%.

Recombination linked TRBV6-5 to TRBJ2-7; the D gene cannot be named for sure. Sequenced: CD8+ T cells from PBMCs. The TCR sequence derives from a human donor in good health. DNA sequence: TGTGCCAGCAGTTACAGGGCCTTAATGGGCGAGCAGTACTTC. It translates to CASSYRALMGEQYF.